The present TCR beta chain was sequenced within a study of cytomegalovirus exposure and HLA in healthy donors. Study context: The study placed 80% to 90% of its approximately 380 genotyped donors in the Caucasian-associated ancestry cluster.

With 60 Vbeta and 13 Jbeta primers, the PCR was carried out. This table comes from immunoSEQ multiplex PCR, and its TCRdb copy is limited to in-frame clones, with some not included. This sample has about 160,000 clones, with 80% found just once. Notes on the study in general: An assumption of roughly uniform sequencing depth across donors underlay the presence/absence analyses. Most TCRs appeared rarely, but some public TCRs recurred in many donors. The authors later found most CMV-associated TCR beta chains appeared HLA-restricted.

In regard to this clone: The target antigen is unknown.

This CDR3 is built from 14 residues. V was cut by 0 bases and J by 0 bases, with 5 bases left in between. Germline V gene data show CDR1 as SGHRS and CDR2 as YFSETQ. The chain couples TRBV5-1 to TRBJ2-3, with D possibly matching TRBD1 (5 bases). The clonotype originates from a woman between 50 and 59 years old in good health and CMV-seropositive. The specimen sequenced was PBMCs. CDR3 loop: CASSLDRSTDTQYF. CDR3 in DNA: TGCGCCAGCAGCTTGGACAGGAGCACAGATACGCAGTATTTT.